Listed below are T cell receptor beta chains from one sample, sequenced in a study of T-cell memory formation after mild COVID-19. One entry per CDR3 protein results from TCRdb running MiXCR on the 5' RACE reads. The sample gives more than 200,000 distinct CDR3 sequences, about 15% of which show up once; approximately 3.5% is in the top ten. Specimen: PBMCs or a T cell subset sorted from them (not recorded which). These receptors were taken from a man aged 18 to 30 who had mild COVID-19 (a few samples of this study predate the infection). Cell type and time point are not known. Each CDR3 is given with its conserved first and last residue. D genes are given only for firm matches. Expanded clones are given a class, and other clones once, few, many or no size at all.

clone_size: few
d_call: NA
v_call: TRBV7-6
j_call: TRBJ2-6
cdr3_aa: CASSLVVGDDGANVLTF
cdr3_nt: TGTGCCAGCAGCTTAGTGGTGGGGGATGACGGGGCCAACGTCCTGACTTTC

clone_size: few
d_call: NA
v_call: TRBV7-2
j_call: TRBJ2-2
cdr3_aa: CASSLGSGDTGELFF
cdr3_nt: TGTGCCAGCAGCTTAGGGTCAGGTGACACCGGGGAGCTGTTTTTT

clone_size: many
d_call: NA
v_call: TRBV20-1
j_call: TRBJ1-2
cdr3_aa: CSAAQNYGYTF
cdr3_nt: TGCAGTGCTGCCCAAAACTATGGCTACACCTTC

clone_size: NA
d_call: NA
v_call: TRBV5-1
j_call: TRBJ1-1
cdr3_aa: CASSSEGGTEAFF
cdr3_nt: TGCGCCAGCAGCTCGGAGGGGGGGACTGAAGCTTTCTTT

clone_size: NA
d_call: TRBD1
v_call: TRBV4-3
j_call: TRBJ1-1
cdr3_aa: CASSQVGQGSPIGNTEAFF
cdr3_nt: TGCGCCAGCAGCCAAGTGGGACAGGGGTCACCAATCGGGAACACTGAAGCTTTCTTT

clone_size: NA
d_call: NA
v_call: TRBV5-1
j_call: TRBJ2-3
cdr3_aa: CASSLEEGSVTDTQYF
cdr3_nt: TGCGCCAGCAGCTTGGAGGAAGGGTCCGTTACAGATACGCAGTATTTT

clone_size: few
d_call: TRBD2
v_call: TRBV7-2
j_call: TRBJ2-7
cdr3_aa: CASSPPSGTYEQYF
cdr3_nt: TGTGCCAGCAGCCCCCCTAGCGGAACCTACGAGCAGTACTTC

clone_size: few
d_call: NA
v_call: TRBV29-1
j_call: TRBJ2-5
cdr3_aa: CSVVVRRKETQYF
cdr3_nt: TGCAGCGTTGTGGTCCGGAGGAAAGAGACCCAGTACTTC

clone_size: few
d_call: NA
v_call: TRBV7-2
j_call: TRBJ2-2
cdr3_aa: CASSLGARATGELFF
cdr3_nt: TGTGCCAGCAGCTTAGGGGCCAGGGCCACCGGGGAGCTGTTTTTT

clone_size: NA
d_call: TRBD2
v_call: TRBV7-2
j_call: TRBJ2-3
cdr3_aa: CASSPSGKIDTQYF
cdr3_nt: TGTGCCAGCAGCCCTAGCGGGAAGATAGATACGCAGTATTTT

clone_size: NA
d_call: NA
v_call: TRBV5-1
j_call: TRBJ2-5
cdr3_aa: CASSPKVAGQETQYF
cdr3_nt: TGCGCCAGCAGCCCTAAGGTCGCGGGGCAAGAGACCCAGTACTTC

clone_size: NA
d_call: TRBD2
v_call: TRBV6-6
j_call: TRBJ2-4
cdr3_aa: CASLLTGGAGNIQYF
cdr3_nt: TGTGCCAGCCTTTTAACGGGAGGGGCCGGAAACATTCAGTACTTC

clone_size: NA
d_call: NA
v_call: TRBV7-9
j_call: TRBJ1-1
cdr3_aa: CASSLGRGTVNTEAFF
cdr3_nt: TGTGCCAGCAGCTTAGGCAGGGGCACGGTGAACACTGAAGCTTTCTTT

clone_size: NA
d_call: NA
v_call: TRBV6-1
j_call: TRBJ1-2
cdr3_aa: CASSAREYGYTF
cdr3_nt: TGTGCCAGCAGTGCCCGGGAGTATGGCTACACCTTC

clone_size: few
d_call: TRBD2
v_call: TRBV5-1
j_call: TRBJ2-3
cdr3_aa: CASSRGGTEDTQYF
cdr3_nt: TGCGCCAGCAGCCGCGGGGGGACGGAAGATACGCAGTATTTT

clone_size: NA
d_call: TRBD2
v_call: TRBV27
j_call: TRBJ2-3
cdr3_aa: CASSSLAGGPSDTQYF
cdr3_nt: TGTGCCAGCAGTTCACTAGCGGGGGGGCCCTCAGATACGCAGTATTTT

clone_size: NA
d_call: TRBD2
v_call: TRBV4-3
j_call: TRBJ2-3
cdr3_aa: CASSQDLPLGRTQYF
cdr3_nt: TGCGCCAGCAGCCAAGATCTGCCCCTCGGGAGGACGCAGTATTTT

clone_size: NA
d_call: NA
v_call: TRBV7-3
j_call: TRBJ1-2
cdr3_aa: CASSLIPGPTIAGYTF
cdr3_nt: TGTGCCAGCAGCTTAATCCCGGGACCAACGATAGCTGGCTACACCTTC

clone_size: NA
d_call: NA
v_call: TRBV7-9
j_call: TRBJ2-5
cdr3_aa: CASSPRSLQETQYF
cdr3_nt: TGTGCCAGCAGCCCCCGATCGCTCCAAGAGACCCAGTACTTC

clone_size: once
d_call: NA
v_call: TRBV20-1
j_call: TRBJ1-1
cdr3_aa: CSAREVGSEAFF
cdr3_nt: TGCAGTGCTAGAGAGGTAGGATCTGAAGCTTTCTTT

clone_size: NA
d_call: TRBD1
v_call: TRBV6-5
j_call: TRBJ1-2
cdr3_aa: CASSLQGGGYTF
cdr3_nt: TGTGCCAGCAGTCTACAGGGGGGCGGCTACACCTTC

clone_size: few
d_call: NA
v_call: TRBV7-9
j_call: TRBJ2-5
cdr3_aa: CASSLGGSGTQYF
cdr3_nt: TGTGCCAGCAGCCTGGGCGGCTCCGGGACCCAGTACTTC

clone_size: NA
d_call: NA
v_call: TRBV6-5
j_call: TRBJ1-5
cdr3_aa: CASRTGVYQPQHF
cdr3_nt: TGTGCCAGCAGAACCGGGGTTTATCAGCCCCAGCATTTT

clone_size: NA
d_call: TRBD1
v_call: TRBV4-3
j_call: TRBJ2-6
cdr3_aa: CASSQETGVSGANVLTF
cdr3_nt: TGCGCCAGCAGCCAAGAGACAGGGGTTTCCGGGGCCAACGTCCTGACTTTC

clone_size: NA
d_call: NA
v_call: TRBV12-3/TRBV12-4
j_call: TRBJ1-1
cdr3_aa: CASSSSRGGNTEAFF
cdr3_nt: TGTGCCAGCAGTAGCTCACGGGGAGGGAACACTGAAGCTTTCTTT

clone_size: NA
d_call: TRBD2
v_call: TRBV5-1
j_call: TRBJ2-5
cdr3_aa: CASSPTSGRVHF
cdr3_nt: TGCGCCAGCAGCCCGACTAGCGGGAGGGTTCACTTC

clone_size: NA
d_call: NA
v_call: TRBV20-1
j_call: TRBJ1-1
cdr3_aa: CSAPEGGNTEAFF
cdr3_nt: TGCAGTGCTCCCGAGGGGGGGAACACTGAAGCTTTCTTT

clone_size: NA
d_call: TRBD2
v_call: TRBV24-1
j_call: TRBJ2-2
cdr3_aa: CAISTSGRNTGELFF
cdr3_nt: TGTGCCATTTCGACTAGCGGGAGGAACACCGGGGAGCTGTTTTTT

clone_size: NA
d_call: NA
v_call: TRBV6-2/TRBV6-3
j_call: TRBJ2-5
cdr3_aa: CASSPEGGRETQYF
cdr3_nt: TGTGCCAGCAGTCCCGAAGGGGGTAGGGAGACCCAGTACTTC

clone_size: NA
d_call: TRBD1
v_call: TRBV6-5
j_call: TRBJ1-4
cdr3_aa: CASSYSTGAGFEKLFF
cdr3_nt: TGTGCCAGCAGTTACTCGACAGGGGCCGGCTTTGAAAAACTGTTTTTT

clone_size: NA
d_call: TRBD1
v_call: TRBV24-1
j_call: TRBJ2-1
cdr3_aa: CATDREHEQFF
cdr3_nt: TGTGCCACCGACAGGGAGCATGAGCAGTTCTTC